This TCR beta chain was captured by sequencing in a study of tumor T cells in aggressive B-cell lymphoma. TCRdb's copy holds only in-frame clones and misses some; the assay was immunoSEQ multiplex PCR. The repertoire holds just over 1,500 clones, 93% seen once, with around 3.2% in the top ten. Germline values: CDR1 MDHEN, CDR2 SYDVKM. The CDR3 length is 16 residues. V lost 8 bases, J lost 5 bases, and 16 bases stayed unmatched. The specimen sequenced was tumor tissue. The rearrangement joins TRBV28 to TRBJ2-5; 8 bases are a match to TRBD1. This sequence originates from an adult with diffuse large B cell lymphoma. The CDR3 is CASLSSGRGPGETQYF. Here the CDR3 DNA reads TGTGCCAGCCTTTCCTCAGGCAGGGGGCCGGGGGAGACCCAGTACTTC.